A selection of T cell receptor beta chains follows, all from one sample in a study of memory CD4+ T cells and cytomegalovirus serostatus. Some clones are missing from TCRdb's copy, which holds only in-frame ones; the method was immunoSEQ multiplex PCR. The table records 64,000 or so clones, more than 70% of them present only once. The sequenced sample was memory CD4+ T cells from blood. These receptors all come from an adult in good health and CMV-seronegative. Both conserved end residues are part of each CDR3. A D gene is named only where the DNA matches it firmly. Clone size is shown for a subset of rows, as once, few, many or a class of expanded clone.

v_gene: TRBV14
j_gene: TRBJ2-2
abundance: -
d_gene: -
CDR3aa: CASSRGRTGELFF
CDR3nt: TGTGCCAGCAGCCGAGGACGGACCGGGGAGCTGTTTTTT

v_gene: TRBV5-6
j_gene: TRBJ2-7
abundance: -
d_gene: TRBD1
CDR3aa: CASSPPTGPSYEQYF
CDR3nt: TGTGCCAGCAGCCCCCCGACAGGGCCCTCCTACGAGCAGTACTTC

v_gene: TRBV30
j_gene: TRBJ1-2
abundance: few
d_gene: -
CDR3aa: CAWGGGYNYGYTF
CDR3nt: TGTGCCTGGGGTGGCGGGTATAACTATGGCTACACCTTC

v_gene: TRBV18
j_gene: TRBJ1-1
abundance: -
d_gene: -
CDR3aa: CASSPPANTEAFF
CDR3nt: TGTGCCAGCTCACCACCAGCGAACACTGAAGCTTTCTTT

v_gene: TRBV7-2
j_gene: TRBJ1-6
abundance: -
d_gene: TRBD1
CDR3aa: CASSFGQGARNSPLHF
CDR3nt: TGTGCCAGCAGCTTTGGACAGGGGGCTAGGAATTCACCCCTCCACTTT

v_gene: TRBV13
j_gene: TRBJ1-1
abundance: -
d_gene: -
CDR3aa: CASSLDWGQGRGRGTEAFF
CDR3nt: TGTGCCAGCAGCTTAGATTGGGGACAAGGGCGAGGTAGGGGCACTGAAGCTTTCTTT

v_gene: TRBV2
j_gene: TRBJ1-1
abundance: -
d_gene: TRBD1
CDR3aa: CASGGQGLSEAFF
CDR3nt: TGTGCCTCCGGAGGACAGGGGCTTTCTGAAGCTTTCTTT

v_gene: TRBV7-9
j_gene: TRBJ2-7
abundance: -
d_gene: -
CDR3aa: CASSLTGPPYEQYF
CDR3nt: TGTGCCAGCAGCCTCACGGGTCCCCCCTACGAGCAGTACTTC

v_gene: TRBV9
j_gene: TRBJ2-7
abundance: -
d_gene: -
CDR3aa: CASSSGHLPVYEQYF
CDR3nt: TGTGCCAGCAGCTCGGGACACCTTCCAGTCTACGAGCAGTACTTC

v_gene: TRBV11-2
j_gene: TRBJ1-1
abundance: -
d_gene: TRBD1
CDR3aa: CASSLTGKDTEAFF
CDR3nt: TGTGCCAGCAGCTTGACAGGGAAGGACACTGAAGCTTTCTTT

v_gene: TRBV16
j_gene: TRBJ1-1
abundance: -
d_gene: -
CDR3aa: CASSQSSFGSTEAFF
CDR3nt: TGTGCCAGCAGCCAATCTTCCTTCGGGAGCACTGAAGCTTTCTTT

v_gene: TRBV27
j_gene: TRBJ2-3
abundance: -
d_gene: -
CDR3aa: CASRPLDAGVRGDTQYF
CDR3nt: TGTGCCAGCAGGCCCCTTGACGCGGGAGTCAGGGGAGATACGCAGTATTTT

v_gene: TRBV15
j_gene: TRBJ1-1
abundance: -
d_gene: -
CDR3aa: CATSKGARAVTEAFF
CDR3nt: TGTGCCACCAGCAAAGGGGCCAGAGCGGTCACTGAAGCTTTCTTT

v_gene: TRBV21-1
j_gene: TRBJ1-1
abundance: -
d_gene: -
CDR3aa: CASSVLRYVTEAFF
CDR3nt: TGTGCCAGCAGTGTCTTAAGGTACGTTACTGAAGCTTTCTTT

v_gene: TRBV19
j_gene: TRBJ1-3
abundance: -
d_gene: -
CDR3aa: CASSPRTRNTIYF
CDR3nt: TGTGCCAGTAGTCCCCGGACACGAAACACCATATATTTT

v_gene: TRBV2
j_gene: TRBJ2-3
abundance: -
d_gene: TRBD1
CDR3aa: CASSLGQGSTDTQYF
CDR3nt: TGTGCCAGCAGTCTTGGACAGGGGAGCACAGATACGCAGTATTTT

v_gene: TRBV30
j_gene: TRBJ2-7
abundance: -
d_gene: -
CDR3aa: CAWGQGHEQYF
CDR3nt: TGTGCCTGGGGGCAGGGCCACGAGCAGTACTTC

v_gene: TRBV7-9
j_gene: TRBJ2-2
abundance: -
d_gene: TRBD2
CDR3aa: CASSKRDSITGELFF
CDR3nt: TGTGCCAGCAGTAAGCGGGATAGTATTACCGGGGAGCTGTTTTTT

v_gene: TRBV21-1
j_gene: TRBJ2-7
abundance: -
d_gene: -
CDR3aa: CASSSLREGRYF
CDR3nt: TGTGCCAGCAGCAGCCTAAGGGAGGGTCGGTACTTC

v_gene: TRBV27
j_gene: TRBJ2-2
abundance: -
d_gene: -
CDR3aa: CASSIRNTGELFF
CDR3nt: TGTGCCAGCAGTATCCGAAACACCGGGGAGCTGTTTTTT

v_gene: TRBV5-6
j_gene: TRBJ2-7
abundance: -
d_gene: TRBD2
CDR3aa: CASSLRTSGRAVQYF
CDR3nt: TGTGCCAGCAGCCTACGGACTAGCGGGAGGGCCGTGCAGTACTTC

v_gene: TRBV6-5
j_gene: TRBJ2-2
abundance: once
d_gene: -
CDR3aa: CASRVSPTNTGELFF
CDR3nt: TGTGCCAGCAGAGTTAGCCCTACGAACACCGGGGAGCTGTTTTTT

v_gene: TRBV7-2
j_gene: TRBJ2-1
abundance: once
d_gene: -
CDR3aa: CASSLPGGFSYNEQFF
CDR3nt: TGTGCCAGCAGCTTACCCGGGGGCTTCTCCTACAATGAGCAGTTCTTC